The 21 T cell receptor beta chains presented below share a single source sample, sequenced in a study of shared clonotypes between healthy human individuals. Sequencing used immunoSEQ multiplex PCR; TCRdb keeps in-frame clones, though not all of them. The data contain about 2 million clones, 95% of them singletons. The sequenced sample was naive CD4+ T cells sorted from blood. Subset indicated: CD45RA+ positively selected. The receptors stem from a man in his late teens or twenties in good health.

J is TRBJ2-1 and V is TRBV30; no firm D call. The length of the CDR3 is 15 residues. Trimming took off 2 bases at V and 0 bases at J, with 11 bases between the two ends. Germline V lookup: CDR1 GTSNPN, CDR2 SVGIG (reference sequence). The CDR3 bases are TGTGCCTGGAGTAGAGGCTGGGACTCCTACAATGAGCAGTTCTTC. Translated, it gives CAWSRGWDSYNEQFF.

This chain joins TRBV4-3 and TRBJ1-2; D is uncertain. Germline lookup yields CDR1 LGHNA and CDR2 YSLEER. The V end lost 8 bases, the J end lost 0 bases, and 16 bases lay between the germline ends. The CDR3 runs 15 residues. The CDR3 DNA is TGCGCCAGCTCCGGCGAGGGTTCCACTAACTATGGCTACACCTTC. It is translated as CASSGEGSTNYGYTF.

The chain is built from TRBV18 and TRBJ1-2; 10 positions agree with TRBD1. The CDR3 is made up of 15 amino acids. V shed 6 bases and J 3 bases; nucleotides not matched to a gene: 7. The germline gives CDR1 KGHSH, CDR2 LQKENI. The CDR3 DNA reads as TGTGCCAGCTCCCCCACGGGACAGGGGTACTATGGCTACACCTTC. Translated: CASSPTGQGYYGYTF.

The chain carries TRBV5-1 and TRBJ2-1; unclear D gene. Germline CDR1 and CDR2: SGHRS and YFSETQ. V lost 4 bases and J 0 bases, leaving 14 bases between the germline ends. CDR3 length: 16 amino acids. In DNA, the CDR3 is TGCGCCAGCAGCCCATATACACCGAACTCCTACAATGAGCAGTTCTTC. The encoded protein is CASSPYTPNSYNEQFF.

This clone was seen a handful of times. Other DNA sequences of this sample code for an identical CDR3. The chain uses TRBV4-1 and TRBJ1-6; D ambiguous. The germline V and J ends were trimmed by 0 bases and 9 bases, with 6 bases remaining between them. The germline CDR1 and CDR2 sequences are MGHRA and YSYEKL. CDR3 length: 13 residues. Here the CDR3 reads CASSQDLGSPLHF. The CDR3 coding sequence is TGCGCCAGCAGCCAAGATCTCGGTTCACCCCTCCACTTT.

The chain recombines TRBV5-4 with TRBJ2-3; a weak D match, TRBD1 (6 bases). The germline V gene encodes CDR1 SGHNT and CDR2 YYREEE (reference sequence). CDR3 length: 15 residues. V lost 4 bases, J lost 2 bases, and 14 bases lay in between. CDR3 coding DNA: TGTGCCAGCAGCCAGGGGTGGCTTATCACAGATACGCAGTATTTT. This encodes CASSQGWLITDTQYF.

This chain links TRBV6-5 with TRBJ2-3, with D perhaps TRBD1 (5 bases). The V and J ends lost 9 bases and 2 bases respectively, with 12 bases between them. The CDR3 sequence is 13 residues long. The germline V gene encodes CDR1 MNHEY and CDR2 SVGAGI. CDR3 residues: CASQTDNTDTQYF. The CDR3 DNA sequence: TGTGCCAGTCAGACAGACAACACAGATACGCAGTATTTT.

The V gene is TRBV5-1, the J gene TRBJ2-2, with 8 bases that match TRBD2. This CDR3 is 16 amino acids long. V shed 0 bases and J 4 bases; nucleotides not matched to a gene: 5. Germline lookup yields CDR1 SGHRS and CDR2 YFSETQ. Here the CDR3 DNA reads TGCGCCAGCAGCTTGGGCCTAGCGGGCCCCACCGGGGAGCTGTTTTTT. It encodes CASSLGLAGPTGELFF.

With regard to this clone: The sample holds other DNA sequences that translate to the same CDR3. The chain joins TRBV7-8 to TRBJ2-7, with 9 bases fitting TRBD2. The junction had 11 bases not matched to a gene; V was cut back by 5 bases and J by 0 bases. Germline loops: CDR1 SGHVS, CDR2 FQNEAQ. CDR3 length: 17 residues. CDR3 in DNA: TGTGCCAGCAGCCTGACAATATTAGCGGGGGACTCCTACGAGCAGTACTTC. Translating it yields CASSLTILAGDSYEQYF.

Written as DNA, the CDR3 is TGTGCCAGCAGCTTGGCGGGGGGCGGCTACACCTTC. Encoded protein: CASSLAGGGYTF. The genes are TRBV5-6 and TRBJ1-2; maybe TRBD1 (6 bases). CDR3 length: 12 amino acids. CDR1 and CDR2 (germline): SGHDT, YYEEEE. V was cut by 0 bases and J by 8 bases, with 8 bases left in between.

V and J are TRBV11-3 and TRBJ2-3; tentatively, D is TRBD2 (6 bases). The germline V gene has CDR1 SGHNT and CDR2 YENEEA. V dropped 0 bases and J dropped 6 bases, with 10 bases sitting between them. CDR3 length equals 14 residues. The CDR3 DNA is TGTGCCAGCAGCTTAGAGGCGGGGAGGGATACGCAGTATTTT. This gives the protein CASSLEAGRDTQYF.

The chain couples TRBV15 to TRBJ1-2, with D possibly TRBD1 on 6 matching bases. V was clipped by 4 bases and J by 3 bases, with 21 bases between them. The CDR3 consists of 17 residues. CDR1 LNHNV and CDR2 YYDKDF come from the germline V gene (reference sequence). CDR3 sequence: CATSTGFNRDVDYGYTF. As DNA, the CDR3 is TGTGCCACCAGCACTGGGTTTAACAGGGACGTCGACTATGGCTACACCTTC. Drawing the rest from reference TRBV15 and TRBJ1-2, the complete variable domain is DAMVIQNPRYQVTQFGKPVTLSCSQTLNHNVMYWYQQKSSQAPKLLFHYYDKDFNNEADTPDNFQSRRPNTSFCFLDIRSPGLGDTAMYLCATSTGFNRDVDYGYTFGSGTRLTVV.

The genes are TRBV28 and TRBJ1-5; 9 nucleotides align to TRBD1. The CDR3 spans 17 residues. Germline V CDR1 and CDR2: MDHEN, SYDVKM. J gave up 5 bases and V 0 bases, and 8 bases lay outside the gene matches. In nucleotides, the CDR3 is TGTGCCAGCAGTTTATGGGGAGTGGACAGGGGTTATCAGCCCCAGCATTTT. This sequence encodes CASSLWGVDRGYQPQHF.

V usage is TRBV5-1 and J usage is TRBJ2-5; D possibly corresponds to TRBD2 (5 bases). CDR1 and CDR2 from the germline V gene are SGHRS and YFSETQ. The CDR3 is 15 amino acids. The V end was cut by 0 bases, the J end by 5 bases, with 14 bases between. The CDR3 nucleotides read TGCGCCAGCAGCTTGGAGAATCCCCGGAGGGAGACCCAGTACTTC. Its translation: CASSLENPRRETQYF.

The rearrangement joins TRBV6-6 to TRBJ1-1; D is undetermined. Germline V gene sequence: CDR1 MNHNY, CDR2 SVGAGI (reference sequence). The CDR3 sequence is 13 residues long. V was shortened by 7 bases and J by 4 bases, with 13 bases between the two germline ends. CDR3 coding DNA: TGTGCCAGCACCCACCTCGGGGTCACTGAAGCTTTCTTT. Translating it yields CASTHLGVTEAFF.

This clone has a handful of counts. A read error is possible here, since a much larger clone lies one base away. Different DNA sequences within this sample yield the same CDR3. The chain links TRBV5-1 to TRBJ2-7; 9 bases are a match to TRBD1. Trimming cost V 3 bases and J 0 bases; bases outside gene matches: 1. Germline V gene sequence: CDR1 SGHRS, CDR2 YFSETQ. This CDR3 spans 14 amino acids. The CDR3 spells CASSSTGGSYEQYF. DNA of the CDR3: TGCGCCAGCAGCTCGACAGGGGGCTCCTACGAGCAGTACTTC.

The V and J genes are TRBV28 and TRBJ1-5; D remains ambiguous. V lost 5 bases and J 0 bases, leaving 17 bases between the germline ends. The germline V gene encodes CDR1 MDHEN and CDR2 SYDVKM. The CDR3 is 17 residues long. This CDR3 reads CASSDNTGSFSNQPQHF. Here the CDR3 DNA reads TGTGCCAGCAGTGACAACACCGGTTCGTTTAGCAATCAGCCCCAGCATTTT.

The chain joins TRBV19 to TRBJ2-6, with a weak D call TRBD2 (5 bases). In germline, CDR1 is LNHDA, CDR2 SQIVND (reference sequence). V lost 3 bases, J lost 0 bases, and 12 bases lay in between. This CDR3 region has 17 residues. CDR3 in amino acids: CASSIGLGSSGANVLTF. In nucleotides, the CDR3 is TGTGCCAGTAGTATCGGACTGGGGAGCTCTGGGGCCAACGTCCTGACTTTC.

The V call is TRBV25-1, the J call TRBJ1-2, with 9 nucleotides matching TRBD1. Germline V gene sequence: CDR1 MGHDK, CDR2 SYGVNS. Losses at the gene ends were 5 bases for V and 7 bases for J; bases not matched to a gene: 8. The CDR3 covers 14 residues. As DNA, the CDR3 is TGTGCCAGCAGTACCGGGACAGGGAGATTTGGCTACACCTTC. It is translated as CASSTGTGRFGYTF.

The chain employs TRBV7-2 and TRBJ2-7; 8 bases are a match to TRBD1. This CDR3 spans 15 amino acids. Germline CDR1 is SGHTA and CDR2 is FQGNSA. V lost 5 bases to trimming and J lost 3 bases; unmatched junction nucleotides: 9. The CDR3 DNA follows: TGTGCCAGCAGCGTAGGACAGGGTAACGTCTACGAGCAGTACTTC. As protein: CASSVGQGNVYEQYF.

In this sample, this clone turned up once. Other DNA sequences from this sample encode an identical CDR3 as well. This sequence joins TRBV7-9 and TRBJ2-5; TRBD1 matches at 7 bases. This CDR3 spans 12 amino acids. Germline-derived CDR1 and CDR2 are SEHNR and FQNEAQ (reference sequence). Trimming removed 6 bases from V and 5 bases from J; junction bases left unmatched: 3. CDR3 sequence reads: CASRTGEETQYF. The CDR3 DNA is TGTGCCAGCAGAACAGGGGAGGAGACCCAGTACTTC.